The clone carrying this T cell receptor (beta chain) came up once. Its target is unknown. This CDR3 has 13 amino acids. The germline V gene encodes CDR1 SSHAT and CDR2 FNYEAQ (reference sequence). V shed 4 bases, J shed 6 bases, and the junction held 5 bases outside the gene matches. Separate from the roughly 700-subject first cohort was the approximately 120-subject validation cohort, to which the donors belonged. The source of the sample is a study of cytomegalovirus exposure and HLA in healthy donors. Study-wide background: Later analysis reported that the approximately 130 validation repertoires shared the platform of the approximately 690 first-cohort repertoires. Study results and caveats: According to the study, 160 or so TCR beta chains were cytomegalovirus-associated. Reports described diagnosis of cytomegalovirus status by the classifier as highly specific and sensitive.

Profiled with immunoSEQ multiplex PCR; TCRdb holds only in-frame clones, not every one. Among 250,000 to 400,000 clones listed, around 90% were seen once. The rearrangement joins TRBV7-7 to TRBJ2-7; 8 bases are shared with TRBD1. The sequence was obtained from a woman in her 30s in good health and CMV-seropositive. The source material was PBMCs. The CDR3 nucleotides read TGTGCCAGCAGCTCCCGGACAGGGACCGAGCAGTACTTC. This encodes CASSSRTGTEQYF.